This T cell receptor (beta chain) was sequenced for a study of radiation and T cells in renal cell carcinoma. As regards this clone: The junction departs from germline at one end; a sequencing error may be responsible.

The sample's time point: blood 2 weeks post-SBRT. The treatment here: 15 Gy SBRT to primary tumor, nephrectomy 4 weeks later. Libraries were prepared by immunoSEQ multiplex PCR; TCRdb keeps only in-frame clonotypes and omits some of them. Among 100,000 to 150,000 clones listed, more than 75% were seen once. Germline loops: CDR1 GTSNPN, CDR2 SVGIG (reference sequence). The CDR3 covers 14 residues. The source material was blood, sampled from a patient whose treatment included radiotherapy and nephrectomy. The chain is built from TRBV30 and TRBJ2-7, with 7 bases aligning to TRBD1. The receptor was derived from a woman in her seventies with renal cell carcinoma. CDR3 coding DNA: TGTGCCTGGAGGGGTAGACAGGGCTCCTCCGAGCAGTACTTC. Residues: CAWRGRQGSSEQYF.